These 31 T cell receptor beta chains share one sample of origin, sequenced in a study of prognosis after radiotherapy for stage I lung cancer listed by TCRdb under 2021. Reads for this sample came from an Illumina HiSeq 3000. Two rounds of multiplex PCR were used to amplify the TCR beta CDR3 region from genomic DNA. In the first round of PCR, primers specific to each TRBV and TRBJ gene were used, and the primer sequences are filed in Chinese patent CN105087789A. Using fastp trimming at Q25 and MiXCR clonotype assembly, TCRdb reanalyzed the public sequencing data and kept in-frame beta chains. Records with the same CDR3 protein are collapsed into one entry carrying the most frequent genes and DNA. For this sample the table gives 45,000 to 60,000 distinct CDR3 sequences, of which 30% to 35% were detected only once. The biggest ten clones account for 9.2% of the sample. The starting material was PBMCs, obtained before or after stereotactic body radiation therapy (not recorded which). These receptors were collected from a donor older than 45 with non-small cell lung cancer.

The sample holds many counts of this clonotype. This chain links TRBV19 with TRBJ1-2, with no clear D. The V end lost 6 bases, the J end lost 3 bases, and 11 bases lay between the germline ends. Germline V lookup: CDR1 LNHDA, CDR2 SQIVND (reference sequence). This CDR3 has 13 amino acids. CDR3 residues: CASRPSVDYGYTF. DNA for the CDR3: TGTGCCAGTAGACCCTCGGTCGACTATGGCTACACCTTC.

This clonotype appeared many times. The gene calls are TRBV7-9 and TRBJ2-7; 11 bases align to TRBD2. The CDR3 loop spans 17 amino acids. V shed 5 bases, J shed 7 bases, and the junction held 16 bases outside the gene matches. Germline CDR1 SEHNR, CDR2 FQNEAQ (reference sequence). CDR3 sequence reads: CASSTHRVSGRADEQYF. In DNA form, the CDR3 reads TGTGCCAGCAGCACCCATCGGGTTAGCGGGAGGGCCGATGAGCAGTACTTC.

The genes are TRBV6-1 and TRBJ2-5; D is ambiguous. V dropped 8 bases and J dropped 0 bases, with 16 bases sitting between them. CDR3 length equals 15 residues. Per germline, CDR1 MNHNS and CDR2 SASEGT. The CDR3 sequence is CASPRGRGYQETQYF. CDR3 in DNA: TGTGCCAGCCCCAGAGGACGTGGTTACCAAGAGACCCAGTACTTC.

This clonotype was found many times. CDR3 residues: CASSGQESQDTQYF. The CDR3 region has the DNA TGTGCCAGCAGTGGACAGGAGAGTCAAGATACGCAGTATTTT. The gene calls are TRBV28 and TRBJ2-3; 7 bases align to TRBD1. J lost 5 bases, V lost 5 bases, and 7 bases had no gene match. The V gene's germline CDR1 is MDHEN and CDR2 SYDVKM. The CDR3 sequence is 14 residues long.

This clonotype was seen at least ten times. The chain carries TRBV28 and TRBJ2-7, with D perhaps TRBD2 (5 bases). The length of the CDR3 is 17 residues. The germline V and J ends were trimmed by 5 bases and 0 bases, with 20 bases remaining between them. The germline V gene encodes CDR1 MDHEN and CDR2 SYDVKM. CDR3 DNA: TGTGCCAGCAGTCAGATCGAGGACTGGAGGAGCTCCTACGAGCAGTACTTC. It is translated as CASSQIEDWRSSYEQYF.

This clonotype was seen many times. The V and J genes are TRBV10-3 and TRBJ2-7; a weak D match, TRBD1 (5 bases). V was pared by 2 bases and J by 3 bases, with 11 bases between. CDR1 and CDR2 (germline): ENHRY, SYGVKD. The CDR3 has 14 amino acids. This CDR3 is CAISEVRVSYEQYF. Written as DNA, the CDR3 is TGTGCCATCAGTGAGGTCAGGGTTAGCTACGAGCAGTACTTC.

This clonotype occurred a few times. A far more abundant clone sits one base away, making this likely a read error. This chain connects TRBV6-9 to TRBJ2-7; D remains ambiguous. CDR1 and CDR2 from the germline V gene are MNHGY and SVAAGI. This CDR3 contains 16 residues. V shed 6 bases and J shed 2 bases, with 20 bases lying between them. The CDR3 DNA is TGTGCCAGCAGATACTCGAATCTGACAAAACCCTACGAGCAGTACTTC. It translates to CASRYSNLTKPYEQYF.

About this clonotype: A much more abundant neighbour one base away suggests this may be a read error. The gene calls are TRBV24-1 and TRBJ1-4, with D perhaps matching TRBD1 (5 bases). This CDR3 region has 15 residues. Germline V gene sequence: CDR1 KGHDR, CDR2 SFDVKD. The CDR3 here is CATSDSWGGVEKMFF. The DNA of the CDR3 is TGTGCCACCAGTGATTCCTGGGGGGGAGTTGAAAAAATGTTTTTT.

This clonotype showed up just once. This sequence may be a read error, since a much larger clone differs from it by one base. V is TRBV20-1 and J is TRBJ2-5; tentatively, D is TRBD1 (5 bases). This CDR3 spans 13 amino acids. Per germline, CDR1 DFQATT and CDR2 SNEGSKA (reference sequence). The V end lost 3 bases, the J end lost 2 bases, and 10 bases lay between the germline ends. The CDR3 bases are TGCAGTGCTAGTAGGGGCGTACAAGAGACCCAGTACTTC. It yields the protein CSASRGVQETQYF.

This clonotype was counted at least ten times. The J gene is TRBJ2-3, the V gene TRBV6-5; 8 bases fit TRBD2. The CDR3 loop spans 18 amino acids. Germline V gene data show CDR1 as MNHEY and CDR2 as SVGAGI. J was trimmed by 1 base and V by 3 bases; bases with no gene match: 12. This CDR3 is CASSYSSPGGPGTDTQYF. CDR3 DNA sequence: TGTGCCAGCAGTTATTCCTCTCCGGGAGGGCCGGGCACAGATACGCAGTATTTT.

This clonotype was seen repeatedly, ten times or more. CDR3 amino acids: CASSPGQGRYEQYF. As DNA, the CDR3 is TGTGCCAGCAGCCCAGGACAGGGAAGGTACGAGCAGTACTTC. The V call is TRBV2, the J call TRBJ2-7; 8 nucleotides line up with TRBD1. This CDR3 is built from 14 residues. Germline lookup yields CDR1 SNHLY and CDR2 FYNNEI. V gave up 6 bases and J gave up 4 bases; unmatched junction bases: 8.

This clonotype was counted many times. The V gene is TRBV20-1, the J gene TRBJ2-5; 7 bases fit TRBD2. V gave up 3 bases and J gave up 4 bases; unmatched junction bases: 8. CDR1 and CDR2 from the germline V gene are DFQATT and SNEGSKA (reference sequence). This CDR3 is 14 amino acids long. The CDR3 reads CSASTAVAGETQYF. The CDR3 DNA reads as TGCAGTGCTAGTACGGCGGTAGCGGGAGAGACCCAGTACTTC.

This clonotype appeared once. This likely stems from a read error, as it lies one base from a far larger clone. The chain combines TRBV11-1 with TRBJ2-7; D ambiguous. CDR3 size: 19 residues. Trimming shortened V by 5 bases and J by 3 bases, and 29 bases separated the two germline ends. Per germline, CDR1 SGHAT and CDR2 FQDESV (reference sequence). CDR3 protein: CASSQDGARHLPSFYEQYF. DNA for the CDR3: TGTGCCAGCAGCCAAGACGGAGCACGACACTTACCCTCCTTCTACGAGCAGTACTTC.

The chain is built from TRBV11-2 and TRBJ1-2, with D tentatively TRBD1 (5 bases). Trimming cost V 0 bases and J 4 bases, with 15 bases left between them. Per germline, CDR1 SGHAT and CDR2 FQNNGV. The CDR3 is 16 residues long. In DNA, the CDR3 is TGTGCCAGCAGCTTAGAGGTGTCCGGGGACGCCTATGGCTACACCTTC. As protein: CASSLEVSGDAYGYTF.

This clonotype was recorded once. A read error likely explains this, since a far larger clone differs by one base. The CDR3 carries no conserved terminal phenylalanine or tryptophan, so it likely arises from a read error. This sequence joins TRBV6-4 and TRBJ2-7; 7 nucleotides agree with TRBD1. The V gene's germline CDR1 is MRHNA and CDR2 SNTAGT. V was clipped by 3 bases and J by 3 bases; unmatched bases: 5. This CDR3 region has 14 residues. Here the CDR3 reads CASSEIRGHYEQYL. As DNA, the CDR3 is TGTGCCAGCAGTGAAATAAGGGGGCACTACGAGCAGTACTTA.

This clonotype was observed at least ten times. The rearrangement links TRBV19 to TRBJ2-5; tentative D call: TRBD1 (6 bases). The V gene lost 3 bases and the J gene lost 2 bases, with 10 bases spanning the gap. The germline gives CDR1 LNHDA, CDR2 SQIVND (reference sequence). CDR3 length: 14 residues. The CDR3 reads CASSMQGIQETQYF. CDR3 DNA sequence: TGTGCCAGTAGTATGCAGGGGATACAAGAGACCCAGTACTTC.

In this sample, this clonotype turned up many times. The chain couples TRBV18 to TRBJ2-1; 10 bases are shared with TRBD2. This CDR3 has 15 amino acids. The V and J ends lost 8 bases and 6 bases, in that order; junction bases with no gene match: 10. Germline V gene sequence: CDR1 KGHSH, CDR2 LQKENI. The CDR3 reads CASRSPGLASNEQFF. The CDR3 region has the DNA TGTGCCAGCCGGAGTCCGGGACTAGCGAGCAATGAGCAGTTCTTC.

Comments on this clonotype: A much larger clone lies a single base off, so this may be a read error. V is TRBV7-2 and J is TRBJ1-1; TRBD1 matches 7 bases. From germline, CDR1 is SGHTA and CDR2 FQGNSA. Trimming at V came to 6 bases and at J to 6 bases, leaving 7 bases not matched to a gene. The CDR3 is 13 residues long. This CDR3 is CASSSGQWAEAFF. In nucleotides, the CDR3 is TGTGCCAGCAGTTCGGGACAGTGGGCTGAAGCTTTCTTT.

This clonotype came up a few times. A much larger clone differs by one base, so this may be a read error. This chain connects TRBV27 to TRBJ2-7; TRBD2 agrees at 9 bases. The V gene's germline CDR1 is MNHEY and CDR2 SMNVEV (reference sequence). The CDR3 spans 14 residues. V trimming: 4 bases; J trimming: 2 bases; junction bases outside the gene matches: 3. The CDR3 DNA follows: TGTGCCAGCAGTTCTAGCGGGATGCCCTACGAGCAGTACTTC. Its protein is CASSSSGMPYEQYF.

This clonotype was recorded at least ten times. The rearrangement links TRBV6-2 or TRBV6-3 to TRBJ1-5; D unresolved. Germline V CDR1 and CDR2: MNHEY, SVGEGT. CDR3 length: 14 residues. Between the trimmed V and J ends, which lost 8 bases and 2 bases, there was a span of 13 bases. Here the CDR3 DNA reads TGTGCCAGCTCGGGCAGAAGTCGCAATCAGCCCCAGCATTTT. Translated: CASSGRSRNQPQHF.

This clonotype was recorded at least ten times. CDR3 sequence: CASRDTGLDEQFF. CDR3 nucleotide sequence: TGCGCCAGCAGAGATACAGGCTTGGATGAGCAGTTCTTC. The chain has TRBV5-1 and TRBJ2-1, with D maybe TRBD1 (5 bases). The CDR3 is made up of 13 amino acids. Between the trimmed V and J ends, which lost 5 bases and 8 bases, there was a span of 14 bases. Germline V gene lookup returns CDR1 SGHRS and CDR2 YFSETQ.

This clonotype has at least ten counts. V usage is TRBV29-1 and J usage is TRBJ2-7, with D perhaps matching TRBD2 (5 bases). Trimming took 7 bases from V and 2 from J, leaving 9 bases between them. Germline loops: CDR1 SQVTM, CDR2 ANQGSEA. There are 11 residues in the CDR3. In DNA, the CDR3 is TGCAGCGCTTCGACTACCTACGAGCAGTACTTC. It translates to CSASTTYEQYF.

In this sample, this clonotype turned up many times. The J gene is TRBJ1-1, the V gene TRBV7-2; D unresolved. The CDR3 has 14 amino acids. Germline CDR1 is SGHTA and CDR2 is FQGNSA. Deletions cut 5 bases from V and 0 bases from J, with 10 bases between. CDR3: CASSGRVLNTEAFF. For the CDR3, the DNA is TGTGCCAGCAGCGGCCGGGTTCTGAACACTGAAGCTTTCTTT.

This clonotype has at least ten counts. The CDR3 loop is CASSFRGSLFF. The CDR3 nucleotides read TGTGCCAGTAGTTTCCGGGGTTCGTTGTTTTTT. The rearrangement links TRBV19 to TRBJ1-4; no firm D call. The V and J ends lost 5 bases and 15 bases respectively, with 13 bases between them. CDR1 and CDR2 (germline): LNHDA, SQIVND (reference sequence). The CDR3 has 11 amino acids.

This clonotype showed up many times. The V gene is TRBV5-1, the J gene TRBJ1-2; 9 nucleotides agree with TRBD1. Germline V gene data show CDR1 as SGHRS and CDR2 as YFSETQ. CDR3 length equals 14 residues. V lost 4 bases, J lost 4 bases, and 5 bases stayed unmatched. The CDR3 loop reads CASSQDRGSYGYTF. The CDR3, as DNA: TGCGCCAGCAGCCAGGACAGGGGCTCCTATGGCTACACCTTC.

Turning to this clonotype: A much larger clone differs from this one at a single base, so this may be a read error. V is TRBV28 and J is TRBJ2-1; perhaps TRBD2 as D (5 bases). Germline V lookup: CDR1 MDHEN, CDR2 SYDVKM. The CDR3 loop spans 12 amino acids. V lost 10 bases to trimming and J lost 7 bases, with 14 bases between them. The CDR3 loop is CAIHGDPNEQFF. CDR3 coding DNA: TGTGCCATTCACGGGGATCCGAATGAGCAGTTCTTC. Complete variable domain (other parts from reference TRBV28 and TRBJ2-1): DVKVTQSSRYLVKRTGEKVFLECVQDMDHENMFWYRQDPGLGLRLIYFSYDVKMKEKGDIPEGYSVSREKKERFSLILESASTNQTSMYLCAIHGDPNEQFFGPGTRLTVL.

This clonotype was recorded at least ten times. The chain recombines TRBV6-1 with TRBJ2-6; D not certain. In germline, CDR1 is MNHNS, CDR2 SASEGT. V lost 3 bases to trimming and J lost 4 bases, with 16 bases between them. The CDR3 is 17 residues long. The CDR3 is CASSDPPEWSGANVLTF. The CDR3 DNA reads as TGTGCCAGCAGTGACCCGCCCGAGTGGTCAGGGGCCAACGTCCTGACTTTC.

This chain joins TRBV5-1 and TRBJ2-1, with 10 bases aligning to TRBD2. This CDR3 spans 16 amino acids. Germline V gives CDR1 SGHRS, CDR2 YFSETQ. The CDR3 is CESSPSIAGGSGEQFF. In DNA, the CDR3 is TGCGAAAGCAGCCCCAGTATAGCGGGAGGTTCTGGTGAGCAGTTCTTC.

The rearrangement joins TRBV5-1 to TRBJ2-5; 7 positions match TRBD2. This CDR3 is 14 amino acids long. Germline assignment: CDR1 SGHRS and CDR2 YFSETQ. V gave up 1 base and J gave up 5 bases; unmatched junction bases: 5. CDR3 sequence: CASSLRAGDETQYF. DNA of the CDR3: TGCGCCAGCAGCTTGAGGGCGGGAGACGAGACCCAGTACTTC.

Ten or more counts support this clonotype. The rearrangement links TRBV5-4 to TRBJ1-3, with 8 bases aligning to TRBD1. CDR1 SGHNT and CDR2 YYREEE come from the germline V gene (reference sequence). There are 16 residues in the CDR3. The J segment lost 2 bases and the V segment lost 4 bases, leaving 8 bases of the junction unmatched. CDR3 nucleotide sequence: TGTGCCAGCAGCCACGGACAGGGTAGCACTGGAAACACCATATATTTT. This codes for CASSHGQGSTGNTIYF.

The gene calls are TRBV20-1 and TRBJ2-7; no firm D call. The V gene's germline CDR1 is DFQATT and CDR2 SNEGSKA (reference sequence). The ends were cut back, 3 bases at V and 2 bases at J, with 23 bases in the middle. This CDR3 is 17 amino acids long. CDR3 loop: CSARIGIRGVSAYEQYF. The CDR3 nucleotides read TGCAGTGCTAGGATTGGGATTAGAGGCGTGAGTGCCTACGAGCAGTACTTC.